This T cell receptor beta chain came from a study of tissue T cells after allogeneic stem cell transplantation. Study findings and constraints: Shared clones across patients were few; motif clustering revealed tissue-specific shared signatures. Some tissue clones might be persisting host cells; their alloreactivity or antigen specificity was not determined. The patient cohort was small and clinically heterogeneous, with limited sampling depth.

As for this clone: Its antigen is not known. Germline and genes here are mouse. Read coverage stops 1 residue before the CDR3 terminus; the germline J gene supplies the remainder.

The CDR3 sequence is 14 residues long. Looked up from germline, CDR1 is SNHLY and CDR2 is FYNGKV (reference sequence). V dropped 5 bases and J dropped 3 bases, with 14 bases sitting between them. Time point given: mouse harvest day 14 after allogeneic transplant. Tail vein injection delivered 10^7 T-cell-depleted bone marrow cells and 10^6 splenic CD5+ T cells. This mouse GVHD model was MHC-mismatched B6 to BALB/c, profiled day 7 or 14. The data were produced by immunoSEQ multiplex PCR, yet TCRdb's version contains in-frame clones alone and is incomplete. This sample has several thousand clones, with roughly 30% found just once.

The chain is built from TRBV3 and TRBJ2-7, with D possibly TRBD2 on 7 matching bases. The sequenced material came from skin. The sequence came from a female BALB/c mouse given C57BL/6 T cells with graft-versus-host disease after an allogeneic hematopoietic cell transplant. The sequenced part of the CDR3 DNA is TGTGCCAGCAGCGTCCGAGGGGGGGGCTATGAACAGTAC. This sequence encodes CASSVRGGGYEQY. The full CDR3 sequence reads CASSVRGGGYEQYF.